What follows are 27 T cell receptor beta chains derived from one specimen sequenced in a study of CXCR3-negative and CXCR3-positive naive CD8 T cells. UMI-tagged TRB cDNA libraries were built via 5' RACE. Reprocessing the 5' RACE reads, TCRdb reports a single entry for every CDR3 protein and omits DNA. There are several thousand distinct CDR3 sequences in the sample, with around 2% held by the top ten. The sequencing input was naive CXCR3- CD8+ T cells from blood. Subset indicated: CD45RO-CCR7+CD27+CD95- naive CD8+ T cells lacking CXCR3 (TNR3-). These receptors were taken from a human donor in good health. Some clones in this sample may be carry-over from other donors' samples.

Its frequency marks this clonotype as medium-sized. V gene TRBV7-9 combines with J gene TRBJ2-7; TCRdb's D call, TRBD2, is unchecked because there is no DNA. The length of the CDR3 is 15 residues. Germline CDR1 SEHNR, CDR2 FQNEAQ (reference sequence). The CDR3 loop reads CASSLGTSGVYEQYF. Using reference TRBV7-9 and TRBJ2-7 for the parts outside the CDR3, the full variable domain is DTGVSQNPRHKITKRGQNVTFRCDPISEHNRLYWYRQTLGQGPEFLTYFQNEAQLEKSRLLSDRFSAERPKGSFSTLEIQRTEQGDSAMYLCASSLGTSGVYEQYFGPGTRLTVT.

The chain carries TRBV6-5 and TRBJ2-3; without DNA, the TCRdb call of TRBD2 cannot be checked. CDR3 size: 17 residues. Germline CDR1 MNHEY, CDR2 SVGAGI. CDR3 in amino acids: CASSYRLLAGPTDTQYF.

J is TRBJ1-1 and V is TRBV20-1; TCRdb's D gene call, TRBD1, goes unchecked for lack of DNA. The CDR3 covers 14 residues. Germline V gives CDR1 DFQATT, CDR2 SNEGSKA (reference sequence). The CDR3 loop is CSAVPQTGVAEAFF.

The gene calls are TRBV29-1 and TRBJ2-1; the TCRdb D gene call, TRBD1, has no DNA to confirm it. In germline, CDR1 is SQVTM, CDR2 ANQGSEA. The CDR3 is made up of 11 amino acids. This CDR3 reads CSVDRGNEQFF.

Judged by frequency, this clonotype is medium-sized (0.01 to 0.1%). V usage is TRBV25-1 and J usage is TRBJ2-7. The germline V gene encodes CDR1 MGHDK and CDR2 SYGVNS. The CDR3 length is 13 residues. The CDR3 protein is CASSEGTSYEQYF.

V and J are TRBV21-1 and TRBJ1-2; without DNA, the TCRdb call of TRBD1 cannot be checked. TRBV21-1 is given as a pseudogene. CDR3 length equals 15 residues. CDR3 region: CASIRGQPTNYGYTF.

This clonotype is called medium-sized based on its frequency. The rearrangement joins TRBV12-3 or TRBV12-4 to TRBJ2-1; there is no DNA to check the TCRdb D call of TRBD2. This CDR3 region has 12 residues. The chain's CDR3 is CASSSEREREFF.

V and J are TRBV29-1 and TRBJ2-3. This CDR3 region has 13 residues. Germline CDR1 is SQVTM and CDR2 is ANQGSEA. The chain's CDR3 is CSVSSPSGDTQYF.

This CDR3 reads CASSYWGRERENTGELFF. This rearrangement joins TRBV6-6 to TRBJ2-2; TCRdb selects TRBD1, and the lack of DNA leaves this call unchecked. The germline CDR1 and CDR2 sequences are MNHNY and SVGAGI (reference sequence). The CDR3 has 18 amino acids.

This chain connects TRBV9 to TRBJ1-1; with no DNA, the TCRdb D assignment of TRBD1 cannot be verified. CDR3 length: 15 amino acids. The germline V gene encodes CDR1 SGDLS and CDR2 YYNGEE. The CDR3 reads CASSEMGQTNAEAFF.

J is TRBJ2-3 and V is TRBV3-1; there is no DNA to check the TCRdb D call of TRBD1. Germline lookup yields CDR1 LGHDT and CDR2 YNNKEL (reference sequence). This CDR3 spans 15 amino acids. CDR3 in amino acids: CASSQDGTGVDTQYF.

Considering frequency, this clonotype is medium-sized (0.01 to 0.1%). This chain links TRBV4-1 with TRBJ2-1; lacking DNA, the TRBD2 call made by TCRdb goes unchecked. This CDR3 region has 17 residues. Germline V CDR1 and CDR2: MGHRA, YSYEKL. This CDR3 reads CASSPQDLADSYNEQFF.

This clonotype is classed as medium-sized (0.01 to 0.1%) by frequency. The chain carries TRBV29-1 and TRBJ2-7; TCRdb returns TRBD1, unconfirmable since there is no DNA. This CDR3 comprises 14 residues. Germline CDR1 SQVTM, CDR2 ANQGSEA. CDR3 sequence reads: CSVEVGTGAYEQYF.

Frequency places this clonotype as medium-sized. This chain uses TRBV15 with TRBJ1-2; lacking DNA, the TRBD1 call made by TCRdb goes unchecked. CDR1 LNHNV and CDR2 YYDKDF come from the germline V gene (reference sequence). The CDR3 runs to 14 residues. CDR3 amino acids: CATSRERGIYGYTF.

Measured by frequency, this clonotype is medium-sized. The gene calls are TRBV10-1 and TRBJ2-2. From germline, CDR1 is WNHNN and CDR2 SYGVQD (reference sequence). CDR3 length equals 13 residues. CDR3 in amino acids: CASRVSNTGELFF.

In terms of frequency, this clonotype is medium-sized (0.01 to 0.1%). The genes are TRBV11-2 and TRBJ2-1; TCRdb's D call, TRBD1, is unchecked because there is no DNA. The CDR3 is 13 residues long. CDR1 is SGHAT, CDR2 FQNNGV, per germline. CDR3 region: CASSLSQGNEQFF.

The J gene is TRBJ2-1, the V gene TRBV29-1; TCRdb indicates TRBD2, and absent DNA this call remains unverified. Germline V gene sequence: CDR1 SQVTM, CDR2 ANQGSEA. CDR3 length equals 11 residues. CDR3 loop: CSGEAMEGWFF.

V is TRBV5-4 and J is TRBJ2-1; the TRBD1 assignment by TCRdb is unverifiable without DNA. This CDR3 contains 15 residues. CDR1 SGHNT and CDR2 YYREEE come from the germline V gene (reference sequence). CDR3 sequence: CASSFLGARINEQFF.

The chain links TRBV5-5 to TRBJ1-6; TCRdb lists TRBD1, though no DNA is available to test this call. CDR1 is SGHKS and CDR2 is YYEKEE in the germline V gene (reference sequence). The CDR3 loop spans 14 amino acids. CDR3 region: CASSFPGNNSPLHF.

This clonotype is medium-sized (0.01 to 0.1%) by frequency. The J gene is TRBJ1-1, the V gene TRBV29-1; the D call from TCRdb, TRBD1, cannot be confirmed without DNA. This CDR3 is built from 15 residues. CDR1 and CDR2 (germline): SQVTM, ANQGSEA. CDR3 amino acids: CSVRRDRGTGGEAFF.

The chain joins TRBV29-1 to TRBJ2-7; TCRdb indicates TRBD1, and absent DNA this call remains unverified. The CDR3 is 13 amino acids. Germline CDR1 and CDR2: SQVTM and ANQGSEA. The CDR3 reads CSVEDSGGYEQYF.

Its frequency marks this clonotype as medium-sized. The V call is TRBV6-2 or TRBV6-3, the J call TRBJ2-2; TCRdb picks TRBD1, but there is no DNA to check that call. The CDR3 runs 16 residues. Germline V CDR1 and CDR2: MNHEY, SVGEGT. This chain's CDR3 is CASSGTGYHNTGELFF.

According to its frequency, this clonotype is medium-sized. The chain combines TRBV4-1 with TRBJ1-3; TCRdb's assignment of TRBD1 cannot be checked, as there is no DNA. Germline-derived CDR1 and CDR2 are MGHRA and YSYEKL. The CDR3 covers 13 residues. CDR3 protein: CASSQPRGDTIYF.

This clonotype registers medium-sized by frequency. The gene calls are TRBV25-1 and TRBJ1-2. The CDR3 sequence is 14 residues long. Germline V lookup: CDR1 MGHDK, CDR2 SYGVNS. This CDR3 is CASSELGQAYGYTF.

The V gene is TRBV10-2, the J gene TRBJ1-1; checking the TCRdb D call of TRBD1 is not possible without DNA. This CDR3 region has 12 residues. Germline V gene data show CDR1 as WSHSY and CDR2 as SAAADI. The CDR3 is CASSPGPAEAFF.

This chain joins TRBV6-5 and TRBJ2-2; the TCRdb call, TRBD2, lacks DNA for checking. This CDR3 spans 17 amino acids. The V gene's germline CDR1 is MNHEY and CDR2 SVGAGI. The CDR3 here is CASSFISVGAHTGELFF.

The J gene is TRBJ2-7, the V gene TRBV3-1; TCRdb's assignment of TRBD2 cannot be checked, as there is no DNA. Germline CDR1 and CDR2: LGHDT and YNNKEL (reference sequence). This CDR3 has 17 amino acids. CDR3 sequence reads: CASSQVTAGGYAYEQYF.